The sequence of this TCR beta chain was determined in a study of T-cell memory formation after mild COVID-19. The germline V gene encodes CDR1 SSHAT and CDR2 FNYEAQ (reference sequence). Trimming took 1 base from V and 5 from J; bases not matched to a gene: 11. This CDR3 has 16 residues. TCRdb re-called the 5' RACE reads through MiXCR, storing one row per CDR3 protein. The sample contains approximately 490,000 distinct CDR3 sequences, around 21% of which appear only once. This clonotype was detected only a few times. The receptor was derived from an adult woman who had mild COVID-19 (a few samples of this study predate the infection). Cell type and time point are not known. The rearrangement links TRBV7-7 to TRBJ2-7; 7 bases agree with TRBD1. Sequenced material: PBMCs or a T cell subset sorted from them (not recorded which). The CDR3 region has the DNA TGTGCCAGCAGCTTAGGAGCCCCGGGACAGTCCCACGAGCAGTACTTC. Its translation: CASSLGAPGQSHEQYF.